A single sample is the source of the 13 T cell receptor beta chains below, sequenced in a study of blood T cells in healthy people across ages. Combining a sample-barcoded 5' primer with a J-beta primer mix, a second PCR ran for about 7 to 11 cycles. TCRdb re-analysed the 5' RACE reads in MiXCR, keeping a single row per CDR3 protein. The sample carries more than 750,000 distinct CDR3 sequences, about 29% recorded once. The sample was also reused in another study, on T cells of mothers and their children.

Sample: blood. The source is a woman aged 40 to 49 in good health.

The chain uses TRBV29-1 and TRBJ1-5, with 10 bases that match TRBD1. Per germline, CDR1 SQVTM and CDR2 ANQGSEA. The CDR3 loop spans 12 amino acids. With 6 bases clipped from V and 6 bases from J, the junction kept 2 bases outside the gene matches. CDR3 amino acids: CSVGQGTQPQHF. For the CDR3, the DNA is TGCAGCGTGGGACAGGGGACTCAGCCCCAGCATTTT.

The rearrangement uses TRBV7-9 and TRBJ1-3; 10 nucleotides agree with TRBD1. This CDR3 contains 18 residues. CDR1 is SEHNR, CDR2 FQNEAQ, per germline (reference sequence). Germline trimming cut 2 bases from V and 0 bases from J; bases unmatched to any gene: 7. The CDR3 is CASSLWTGGSFSGNTIYF. In DNA, the CDR3 is TGTGCCAGCAGCTTATGGACAGGGGGATCTTTCTCTGGAAACACCATATATTTT.

This chain uses TRBV2 with TRBJ1-1; D may be TRBD1 (6 bases). The germline gives CDR1 SNHLY, CDR2 FYNNEI. Between the trimmed V and J ends, which lost 6 bases and 1 base, there was a span of 15 bases. CDR3 length: 15 amino acids. CDR3 nucleotide sequence: TGTGCCAGCAGAGATACGGGACACCCGAACACTGAAGCTTTCTTT. It translates to CASRDTGHPNTEAFF.

This clonotype was found a few times. This may stem from a read error, because a much larger clone lies one nucleotide away. The genes are TRBV12-3 or TRBV12-4 and TRBJ2-5, with D hard to call. The CDR3 contains 14 residues. The V and J ends lost 5 bases and 3 bases respectively, with 13 bases between them. The CDR3 nucleotides are TGTGCCAGCAGTGATTGGATAGGGAAAGAGACCCAGTACTTC. Translation gives CASSDWIGKETQYF.

This clonotype has just a few counts. The gene calls are TRBV6-5 and TRBJ1-1; D gene ambiguous. Looked up from germline, CDR1 is MNHEY and CDR2 is SVGAGI. V was cut by 4 bases and J by 1 base, with 13 bases left in between. This CDR3 region has 15 residues. The CDR3 region is CASSSSRRSNTEAFF. DNA of the CDR3: TGTGCCAGCAGTTCAAGCCGTCGGTCGAACACTGAAGCTTTCTTT.

This clonotype was observed many times. The chain combines TRBV29-1 with TRBJ2-3, with D maybe TRBD1 (5 bases). Trimming cost V 6 bases and J 3 bases, with 16 bases left between them. The germline V gene has CDR1 SQVTM and CDR2 ANQGSEA. This CDR3 is built from 14 residues. CDR3 amino acids: CSVEQATGTDTQYF. The CDR3 nucleotides are TGCAGCGTCGAACAGGCTACTGGAACAGATACGCAGTATTTT.

Notes on this clonotype: A much larger clone lies a single base off, so this may be a read error. The chain combines TRBV28 with TRBJ1-2; D perhaps matches TRBD1 (5 bases). Germline loops: CDR1 MDHEN, CDR2 SYDVKM. The V end lost 2 bases, the J end lost 8 bases, and 18 bases lay between the germline ends. The CDR3 extends over 15 amino acids. CDR3 DNA: TGTGCCAGCAGTTTAAGGAACAGGACTCTGGCAGGCTACACCTTC. Its translation is CASSLRNRTLAGYTF.

This clonotype appeared many times. Germline is not matched at one junction end, which may reflect a read error. The chain is built from TRBV5-1 and TRBJ2-1; either TRBD1 or TRBD2 may fit D (5 bases each). Germline V gene sequence: CDR1 SGHRS, CDR2 YFSETQ. The CDR3 has 15 residues. CDR3 nucleotide sequence: TGTGCCAGCAGCCCCGGGACGGCGTCCTACAATGAGCAGTTCTTC. Translated, it gives CASSPGTASYNEQFF.

This clonotype occurred many times. J is TRBJ1-5 and V is TRBV12-3 or TRBV12-4, with D unclear. The germline V and J ends were trimmed by 3 bases and 7 bases, with 10 bases remaining between them. The CDR3 runs 13 residues. CDR3 nucleotide sequence: TGTGCCAGCAGTTTCGAGGTACGCCAGCCCCAGCATTTT. Protein sequence: CASSFEVRQPQHF.

V and J are TRBV4-2 and TRBJ1-6; no reliable D call. V was cut by 4 bases and J by 5 bases, with 12 bases left in between. The CDR3 consists of 15 residues. Germline V gene data show CDR1 as LGHNA and CDR2 as YNFKEQ. CDR3 loop: CASSLPQEDNSPLHF. DNA of the CDR3: TGTGCCAGCAGCCTGCCCCAGGAGGATAATTCACCCCTCCACTTT.

The chain combines TRBV5-4 with TRBJ2-3; D unclear. The CDR3 is made up of 15 amino acids. V was pared by 0 bases and J by 0 bases, with 8 bases between. Germline CDR1 SGHNT, CDR2 YYREEE (reference sequence). This CDR3 is CASSLASVSTDTQYF. DNA for the CDR3: TGTGCCAGCAGCTTGGCCAGCGTTAGCACAGATACGCAGTATTTT.

This clonotype was observed many times. This rearrangement joins TRBV5-6 to TRBJ1-2, with 9 bases fitting TRBD1. Trimming at V came to 5 bases and at J to 6 bases, leaving 5 bases not matched to a gene. CDR1 and CDR2 (germline): SGHDT, YYEEEE. This CDR3 is built from 13 residues. In DNA, the CDR3 is TGTGCCAGCAGTCTACGACAGGGGGATGGCTACACCTTC. Amino acid sequence: CASSLRQGDGYTF. Variable domain in full (rest from reference TRBV5-6 and TRBJ1-2): DAGVTQSPTHLIKTRGQQVTLRCSPKSGHDTVSWYQQALGQGPQFIFQYYEEEERQRGNFPDRFSGHQFPNYSSELNVNALLLGDSALYLCASSLRQGDGYTFGSGTRLTVV.

The chain couples TRBV27 to TRBJ2-1; 9 bases are a match to TRBD1. Germline trimming cut 3 bases from V and 10 bases from J; bases unmatched to any gene: 10. Germline CDR1 is MNHEY and CDR2 is SMNVEV (reference sequence). The CDR3 runs to 15 residues. The DNA of the CDR3 is TGTGCCAGCAGTTTGGGGACAGGGACTTCCTCCGAGCAGTTCTTC. Residues: CASSLGTGTSSEQFF.